The 28 T cell receptor beta chains reported below all come from one sample, sequenced in a study of metastatic and nonmetastatic thyroid tumors. MiXCR reprocessed the PCR reads for TCRdb. The repertoire holds just over 30,000 clones, around 20% seen once, with roughly a fifth in the top ten. No treatment had been given to any patient before thyroid surgery. The sequenced material came from blood. These receptors were collected from a female donor with papillary thyroid cancer or a benign thyroid nodule (not recorded which). Some clones in this sample may be carry-over from other donors' samples.

The V call is TRBV11-1, the J call TRBJ1-6; 7 bases match TRBD1. CDR3 size: 17 residues. In germline, CDR1 is SGHAT, CDR2 FQDESV (reference sequence). V lost 2 bases and J lost 4; bases outside the gene matches: 8. The CDR3 DNA is TGTGCCAGCAGCTTATCATCCGGGACAGCTTATAATTCACCCCTCCACTTT. Amino acid sequence: CASSLSSGTAYNSPLHF.

The J gene is TRBJ2-3, the V gene TRBV19, with 10 bases fitting TRBD2. The V and J ends lost 5 bases and 6 bases, in that order; junction bases with no gene match: 2. The CDR3 has 13 residues. In germline, CDR1 is LNHDA, CDR2 SQIVND (reference sequence). The CDR3: CASSLAGADTQYF. CDR3 nucleotide sequence: TGTGCCAGTAGTCTAGCGGGAGCCGATACGCAGTATTTT.

Sample share makes this clone medium-sized. The chain is built from TRBV6-2 or TRBV6-3 and TRBJ1-5; 11 bases fit TRBD1. The CDR3 sequence is 14 residues long. J was trimmed by 4 bases and V by 6 bases; bases with no gene match: 2. CDR1 is MNHEY and CDR2 is SVGEGT in the germline V gene. The CDR3 loop is CASRGTGGNQPQHF. As DNA, the CDR3 is TGTGCCAGCAGGGGGACAGGGGGGAATCAGCCCCAGCATTTT.

V gene TRBV5-1 combines with J gene TRBJ1-2; D might be TRBD1 (5 bases). Germline loops: CDR1 SGHRS, CDR2 YFSETQ. This CDR3 is 12 amino acids long. The V and J ends lost 9 bases and 7 bases respectively, with 16 bases between them. CDR3 sequence (DNA): TGCGCCATCCTCCTCGATGGGGGTGGCTACACCTTC. The encoded protein is CAILLDGGGYTF.

This clone was detected ten times or more. The CDR3 DNA sequence: TGTGCCAGCAGTTTTTGGGAGAGGAGTGGCTACACCTTC. The encoded protein is CASSFWERSGYTF. The genes are TRBV12-3 or TRBV12-4 and TRBJ1-2; D unclear. The V gene lost 3 bases and the J gene lost 7 bases, with 12 bases spanning the gap. The CDR3 is 13 amino acids.

This clone was recorded many times. V gene TRBV4-3 combines with J gene TRBJ1-3; D gene uncertain. The V gene's germline CDR1 is LGHNA and CDR2 YSLEER. The CDR3 runs 17 residues. The V gene lost 0 bases and the J gene lost 0 bases, with 12 bases spanning the gap. CDR3 amino acids: CASSQDTWTLSGNTIYF. The CDR3 coding sequence is TGCGCCAGCAGCCAAGATACCTGGACCCTCTCTGGAAACACCATATATTTT.

This clone was seen at least ten times. The chain joins TRBV4-1 to TRBJ2-7; 7 nucleotides align to TRBD2. The CDR3 is made up of 17 amino acids. Trimming at V came to 4 bases and at J to 9 bases, leaving 21 bases not matched to a gene. Germline-derived CDR1 and CDR2 are MGHRA and YSYEKL. CDR3 nucleotides: TGCGCCAGCAGCCCGGACGAGACCGCTAGCGGAAGGGATGCGCAGTACTTC. This codes for CASSPDETASGRDAQYF.

The gene calls are TRBV6-5 and TRBJ1-2; no definite D call. Deletions cut 4 bases from V and 6 bases from J, with 9 bases between. In germline, CDR1 is MNHEY, CDR2 SVGAGI. The CDR3 covers 12 residues. This chain's CDR3 is CASSSPGDGYTF. The CDR3 DNA follows: TGTGCCAGCAGTTCTCCCGGAGATGGCTACACCTTC.

The chain is built from TRBV6-2 or TRBV6-3 and TRBJ1-1; TRBD1 agrees at 7 bases. V dropped 2 bases and J dropped 4; count of bases not matched to a gene: 1. Germline-derived CDR1 and CDR2 are MNHEY and SVGEGT. The CDR3 totals 13 residues. For the CDR3, the DNA is TGTGCCAGCAGTTACAGGGGGCCCACTGAAGCTTTCTTT. It translates to CASSYRGPTEAFF.

This clone was picked up many times. The chain carries TRBV18 and TRBJ2-7; 9 bases are shared with TRBD1. V lost 6 bases and J lost 6; bases outside the gene matches: 6. Per the germline V gene, CDR1 is KGHSH and CDR2 is LQKENI. The CDR3 is made up of 13 amino acids. Here the CDR3 reads CASSLDRGSEQYF. The CDR3 nucleotides read TGTGCCAGCTCGCTCGACAGGGGGAGCGAGCAGTACTTC.

V gene TRBV9 combines with J gene TRBJ2-1; D remains unclear. The CDR3 covers 14 residues. Looked up from germline, CDR1 is SGDLS and CDR2 is YYNGEE. Trimming shortened V by 5 bases and J by 8 bases, and 17 bases separated the two germline ends. This CDR3 is CASSLPSPGDEQFF. The CDR3, as DNA: TGTGCCAGCAGTCTACCATCGCCAGGAGATGAGCAGTTCTTC.

In its sample, this clone was seen many times. The V call is TRBV4-2, the J call TRBJ1-4; TRBD1 agrees at 7 bases. There are 14 residues in the CDR3. From germline, CDR1 is LGHNA and CDR2 YNFKEQ. V shed 7 bases and J 7 bases; nucleotides not matched to a gene: 9. In nucleotides, the CDR3 is TGTGCCAGCAACCCAAGACAGGGCGGTGAAAAACTGTTTTTT. This sequence encodes CASNPRQGGEKLFF.

This clone has ten or more counts. V usage is TRBV19 and J usage is TRBJ2-2; TRBD2 might be the D (5 bases). CDR3 length: 16 amino acids. V lost 1 base, J lost 1 base, and 10 bases lay in between. Per germline, CDR1 LNHDA and CDR2 SQIVND (reference sequence). The CDR3 loop is CASSIGRTLNTGELFF. Here the CDR3 DNA reads TGTGCCAGTAGTATAGGGAGGACTTTGAACACCGGGGAGCTGTTTTTT.

This clone has only a few counts. The chain employs TRBV24-1 and TRBJ2-2, with D hard to call. The CDR3 has 13 residues. CDR1 and CDR2 (germline): KGHDR, SFDVKD. Trimming took 5 bases from V and 4 from J, leaving 7 bases between them. The CDR3 loop reads CATSVDSTGELFF. For the CDR3, the DNA is TGTGCCACCAGTGTTGATAGCACCGGGGAGCTGTTTTTT.

This clone was found many times. The gene calls are TRBV14 and TRBJ2-7, with TRBD1 matching over 9 bases. The CDR3 spans 14 residues. Trimming took 4 bases from V and 3 from J; bases not matched to a gene: 4. The germline V gene has CDR1 SGHDN and CDR2 FVKESK. The CDR3 DNA sequence: TGTGCCAGCAGCCTAGACAGGGGGGTCTACGAGCAGTACTTC. Protein product: CASSLDRGVYEQYF.

This clone was found many times. The genes are TRBV7-9 and TRBJ2-3; the match to TRBD1 covers 7 bases. The CDR3 is made up of 15 amino acids. J was trimmed by 3 bases and V by 3 bases; bases with no gene match: 6. Germline CDR1 is SEHNR and CDR2 is FQNEAQ (reference sequence). The CDR3 sequence is CASSFMKGATDTQYF. CDR3 in DNA: TGTGCCAGCAGCTTTATGAAGGGGGCAACAGATACGCAGTATTTT.

The chain joins TRBV11-2 to TRBJ2-1; 14 nucleotides agree with TRBD2. The CDR3 length is 16 residues. The germline V gene encodes CDR1 SGHAT and CDR2 FQNNGV. V lost 5 bases to trimming and J lost 8 bases; unmatched junction nucleotides: 8. The DNA for the CDR3 is TGTGCCAGCAGCCCCTGGGGACTAGCGGGAGAAGATGAGCAGTTCTTC. Its protein product is CASSPWGLAGEDEQFF.

This clone was seen ten or more times. The rearrangement links TRBV10-1 to TRBJ2-1; 12 nucleotides align to TRBD2. Germline V CDR1 and CDR2: WNHNN, SYGVQD (reference sequence). CDR3 length: 19 residues. V dropped 0 bases and J dropped 4; count of bases not matched to a gene: 10. Written as DNA, the CDR3 is TGCGCCAGCAGTGAGTCGGTCCTAGCGGGGGGGTCAAGGTACAATGAGCAGTTCTTC. Translating it yields CASSESVLAGGSRYNEQFF.

This sequence joins TRBV4-1 and TRBJ1-2; a weak D match, TRBD1 (5 bases). V was shortened by 4 bases and J by 1 base, with 16 bases between the two germline ends. There are 16 residues in the CDR3. Germline-derived CDR1 and CDR2 are MGHRA and YSYEKL. The CDR3: CASSPKEDNRNYGYTF. The DNA of the CDR3 is TGCGCCAGCAGCCCAAAGGAGGACAACCGTAACTATGGCTACACCTTC.

This clone was counted many times. The V gene is TRBV4-3, the J gene TRBJ2-7, with D perhaps matching TRBD2 (6 bases). CDR1 is LGHNA and CDR2 is YSLEER in the germline V gene. V was cut by 1 base and J by 4 bases, with 23 bases left in between. This CDR3 has 18 residues. CDR3 sequence: CASSQVILAGRSLYEQYF. The CDR3 DNA follows: TGCGCCAGCAGCCAAGTTATATTGGCGGGACGCTCCCTATACGAGCAGTACTTC.

This clone showed up many times. The chain is built from TRBV20-1 and TRBJ1-6; 7 positions agree with TRBD1. The CDR3 runs to 15 residues. J gave up 5 bases and V 1 base, and 5 bases lay outside the gene matches. Germline CDR1 DFQATT, CDR2 SNEGSKA (reference sequence). CDR3 region: CSARVGQLNNSPLHF. In DNA form, the CDR3 reads TGCAGTGCTAGAGTGGGACAGCTCAATAATTCACCCCTCCACTTT.

The chain carries TRBV4-1 and TRBJ2-1; 8 bases agree with TRBD2. J was trimmed by 7 bases and V by 3 bases; bases with no gene match: 5. Germline V gene sequence: CDR1 MGHRA, CDR2 YSYEKL. The CDR3 runs to 14 residues. The CDR3: CASSHPGLDNEQFF. CDR3 nucleotides: TGCGCCAGCAGCCATCCGGGACTAGATAATGAGCAGTTCTTC.

This clone came up a few times. The V and J genes are TRBV10-2 and TRBJ1-5, with 7 bases aligning to TRBD1. V trimming: 3 bases; J trimming: 7 bases; junction bases outside the gene matches: 6. This CDR3 spans 14 amino acids. CDR1 and CDR2 (germline): WSHSY, SAAADI. CDR3 loop: CASSDGTVVQPQHF. CDR3 nucleotide sequence: TGCGCCAGCAGTGACGGGACAGTGGTCCAGCCCCAGCATTTT.

Ten or more counts support this clone. This chain connects TRBV19 to TRBJ1-2, with D maybe TRBD1 (5 bases). V was trimmed by 4 bases and J by 4 bases, leaving 13 bases between them. The germline V gene encodes CDR1 LNHDA and CDR2 SQIVND (reference sequence). The CDR3 sequence is 14 residues long. In DNA form, the CDR3 reads TGTGCCAGTAGTACCGGGACGGTCATCTATGGCTACACCTTC. It translates to CASSTGTVIYGYTF.

The chain recombines TRBV11-1 with TRBJ2-3; D is undetermined. Germline-derived CDR1 and CDR2 are SGHAT and FQDESV (reference sequence). The V end was cut by 1 base, the J end by 2 bases, with 7 bases between. CDR3 length: 14 amino acids. This CDR3 reads CASSLGPVTDTQYF. CDR3 sequence (DNA): TGTGCCAGCAGCTTAGGGCCAGTCACAGATACGCAGTATTTT.

The J gene is TRBJ2-3, the V gene TRBV11-1; 9 bases are a match to TRBD2. This CDR3 spans 17 amino acids. Trimming cost V 0 bases and J 4 bases; bases outside gene matches: 8. The V gene's germline CDR1 is SGHAT and CDR2 FQDESV (reference sequence). The CDR3 here is CASSLAGASGKSDTQYF. The DNA for the CDR3 is TGTGCCAGCAGCTTAGCGGGGGCTAGCGGGAAGTCAGATACGCAGTATTTT.

In this sample, this clone turned up a few times. The chain links TRBV6-1 to TRBJ1-2, with 8 nucleotides matching TRBD1. From germline, CDR1 is MNHNS and CDR2 SASEGT. There are 13 residues in the CDR3. V trimming: 6 bases; J trimming: 4 bases; junction bases outside the gene matches: 4. CDR3 sequence (DNA): TGTGCCAGCAGCCTCGGGACAGGCTATGGCTACACCTTC. As protein: CASSLGTGYGYTF.

The chain employs TRBV11-2 and TRBJ1-2; no clear D gene. The CDR3 consists of 14 residues. From germline, CDR1 is SGHAT and CDR2 FQNNGV. V shed 1 base and J shed 7 bases, with 13 bases lying between them. CDR3 loop: CASSLAFGSGGYTF. The CDR3 region has the DNA TGTGCCAGCAGCTTAGCGTTTGGAAGTGGTGGCTACACCTTC.